This T cell receptor (beta chain) was documented in a study of shared clonotypes between healthy human individuals. CDR3 length equals 14 residues. The V gene's germline CDR1 is MNHNS and CDR2 SASEGT. Between the trimmed V and J ends, which lost 3 bases and 7 bases, there was a span of 15 bases. Measured with immunoSEQ multiplex PCR; TCRdb has only the in-frame clones, and not every one. This sample has around 1.1 million clones, with around 77% found just once. The origin of this receptor is a young man in good health. Some clones in this sample may be carry-over from other donors' samples. The chain joins TRBV6-1 to TRBJ1-2; D not resolved. The sequenced sample consisted of memory CD4+ T cells from PBMCs. As to subset: CD45RA-negative fraction. This CDR3 reads CASSEQAGDVGYTF. DNA for the CDR3: TGTGCCAGCAGTGAGCAGGCTGGAGACGTTGGCTACACCTTC.